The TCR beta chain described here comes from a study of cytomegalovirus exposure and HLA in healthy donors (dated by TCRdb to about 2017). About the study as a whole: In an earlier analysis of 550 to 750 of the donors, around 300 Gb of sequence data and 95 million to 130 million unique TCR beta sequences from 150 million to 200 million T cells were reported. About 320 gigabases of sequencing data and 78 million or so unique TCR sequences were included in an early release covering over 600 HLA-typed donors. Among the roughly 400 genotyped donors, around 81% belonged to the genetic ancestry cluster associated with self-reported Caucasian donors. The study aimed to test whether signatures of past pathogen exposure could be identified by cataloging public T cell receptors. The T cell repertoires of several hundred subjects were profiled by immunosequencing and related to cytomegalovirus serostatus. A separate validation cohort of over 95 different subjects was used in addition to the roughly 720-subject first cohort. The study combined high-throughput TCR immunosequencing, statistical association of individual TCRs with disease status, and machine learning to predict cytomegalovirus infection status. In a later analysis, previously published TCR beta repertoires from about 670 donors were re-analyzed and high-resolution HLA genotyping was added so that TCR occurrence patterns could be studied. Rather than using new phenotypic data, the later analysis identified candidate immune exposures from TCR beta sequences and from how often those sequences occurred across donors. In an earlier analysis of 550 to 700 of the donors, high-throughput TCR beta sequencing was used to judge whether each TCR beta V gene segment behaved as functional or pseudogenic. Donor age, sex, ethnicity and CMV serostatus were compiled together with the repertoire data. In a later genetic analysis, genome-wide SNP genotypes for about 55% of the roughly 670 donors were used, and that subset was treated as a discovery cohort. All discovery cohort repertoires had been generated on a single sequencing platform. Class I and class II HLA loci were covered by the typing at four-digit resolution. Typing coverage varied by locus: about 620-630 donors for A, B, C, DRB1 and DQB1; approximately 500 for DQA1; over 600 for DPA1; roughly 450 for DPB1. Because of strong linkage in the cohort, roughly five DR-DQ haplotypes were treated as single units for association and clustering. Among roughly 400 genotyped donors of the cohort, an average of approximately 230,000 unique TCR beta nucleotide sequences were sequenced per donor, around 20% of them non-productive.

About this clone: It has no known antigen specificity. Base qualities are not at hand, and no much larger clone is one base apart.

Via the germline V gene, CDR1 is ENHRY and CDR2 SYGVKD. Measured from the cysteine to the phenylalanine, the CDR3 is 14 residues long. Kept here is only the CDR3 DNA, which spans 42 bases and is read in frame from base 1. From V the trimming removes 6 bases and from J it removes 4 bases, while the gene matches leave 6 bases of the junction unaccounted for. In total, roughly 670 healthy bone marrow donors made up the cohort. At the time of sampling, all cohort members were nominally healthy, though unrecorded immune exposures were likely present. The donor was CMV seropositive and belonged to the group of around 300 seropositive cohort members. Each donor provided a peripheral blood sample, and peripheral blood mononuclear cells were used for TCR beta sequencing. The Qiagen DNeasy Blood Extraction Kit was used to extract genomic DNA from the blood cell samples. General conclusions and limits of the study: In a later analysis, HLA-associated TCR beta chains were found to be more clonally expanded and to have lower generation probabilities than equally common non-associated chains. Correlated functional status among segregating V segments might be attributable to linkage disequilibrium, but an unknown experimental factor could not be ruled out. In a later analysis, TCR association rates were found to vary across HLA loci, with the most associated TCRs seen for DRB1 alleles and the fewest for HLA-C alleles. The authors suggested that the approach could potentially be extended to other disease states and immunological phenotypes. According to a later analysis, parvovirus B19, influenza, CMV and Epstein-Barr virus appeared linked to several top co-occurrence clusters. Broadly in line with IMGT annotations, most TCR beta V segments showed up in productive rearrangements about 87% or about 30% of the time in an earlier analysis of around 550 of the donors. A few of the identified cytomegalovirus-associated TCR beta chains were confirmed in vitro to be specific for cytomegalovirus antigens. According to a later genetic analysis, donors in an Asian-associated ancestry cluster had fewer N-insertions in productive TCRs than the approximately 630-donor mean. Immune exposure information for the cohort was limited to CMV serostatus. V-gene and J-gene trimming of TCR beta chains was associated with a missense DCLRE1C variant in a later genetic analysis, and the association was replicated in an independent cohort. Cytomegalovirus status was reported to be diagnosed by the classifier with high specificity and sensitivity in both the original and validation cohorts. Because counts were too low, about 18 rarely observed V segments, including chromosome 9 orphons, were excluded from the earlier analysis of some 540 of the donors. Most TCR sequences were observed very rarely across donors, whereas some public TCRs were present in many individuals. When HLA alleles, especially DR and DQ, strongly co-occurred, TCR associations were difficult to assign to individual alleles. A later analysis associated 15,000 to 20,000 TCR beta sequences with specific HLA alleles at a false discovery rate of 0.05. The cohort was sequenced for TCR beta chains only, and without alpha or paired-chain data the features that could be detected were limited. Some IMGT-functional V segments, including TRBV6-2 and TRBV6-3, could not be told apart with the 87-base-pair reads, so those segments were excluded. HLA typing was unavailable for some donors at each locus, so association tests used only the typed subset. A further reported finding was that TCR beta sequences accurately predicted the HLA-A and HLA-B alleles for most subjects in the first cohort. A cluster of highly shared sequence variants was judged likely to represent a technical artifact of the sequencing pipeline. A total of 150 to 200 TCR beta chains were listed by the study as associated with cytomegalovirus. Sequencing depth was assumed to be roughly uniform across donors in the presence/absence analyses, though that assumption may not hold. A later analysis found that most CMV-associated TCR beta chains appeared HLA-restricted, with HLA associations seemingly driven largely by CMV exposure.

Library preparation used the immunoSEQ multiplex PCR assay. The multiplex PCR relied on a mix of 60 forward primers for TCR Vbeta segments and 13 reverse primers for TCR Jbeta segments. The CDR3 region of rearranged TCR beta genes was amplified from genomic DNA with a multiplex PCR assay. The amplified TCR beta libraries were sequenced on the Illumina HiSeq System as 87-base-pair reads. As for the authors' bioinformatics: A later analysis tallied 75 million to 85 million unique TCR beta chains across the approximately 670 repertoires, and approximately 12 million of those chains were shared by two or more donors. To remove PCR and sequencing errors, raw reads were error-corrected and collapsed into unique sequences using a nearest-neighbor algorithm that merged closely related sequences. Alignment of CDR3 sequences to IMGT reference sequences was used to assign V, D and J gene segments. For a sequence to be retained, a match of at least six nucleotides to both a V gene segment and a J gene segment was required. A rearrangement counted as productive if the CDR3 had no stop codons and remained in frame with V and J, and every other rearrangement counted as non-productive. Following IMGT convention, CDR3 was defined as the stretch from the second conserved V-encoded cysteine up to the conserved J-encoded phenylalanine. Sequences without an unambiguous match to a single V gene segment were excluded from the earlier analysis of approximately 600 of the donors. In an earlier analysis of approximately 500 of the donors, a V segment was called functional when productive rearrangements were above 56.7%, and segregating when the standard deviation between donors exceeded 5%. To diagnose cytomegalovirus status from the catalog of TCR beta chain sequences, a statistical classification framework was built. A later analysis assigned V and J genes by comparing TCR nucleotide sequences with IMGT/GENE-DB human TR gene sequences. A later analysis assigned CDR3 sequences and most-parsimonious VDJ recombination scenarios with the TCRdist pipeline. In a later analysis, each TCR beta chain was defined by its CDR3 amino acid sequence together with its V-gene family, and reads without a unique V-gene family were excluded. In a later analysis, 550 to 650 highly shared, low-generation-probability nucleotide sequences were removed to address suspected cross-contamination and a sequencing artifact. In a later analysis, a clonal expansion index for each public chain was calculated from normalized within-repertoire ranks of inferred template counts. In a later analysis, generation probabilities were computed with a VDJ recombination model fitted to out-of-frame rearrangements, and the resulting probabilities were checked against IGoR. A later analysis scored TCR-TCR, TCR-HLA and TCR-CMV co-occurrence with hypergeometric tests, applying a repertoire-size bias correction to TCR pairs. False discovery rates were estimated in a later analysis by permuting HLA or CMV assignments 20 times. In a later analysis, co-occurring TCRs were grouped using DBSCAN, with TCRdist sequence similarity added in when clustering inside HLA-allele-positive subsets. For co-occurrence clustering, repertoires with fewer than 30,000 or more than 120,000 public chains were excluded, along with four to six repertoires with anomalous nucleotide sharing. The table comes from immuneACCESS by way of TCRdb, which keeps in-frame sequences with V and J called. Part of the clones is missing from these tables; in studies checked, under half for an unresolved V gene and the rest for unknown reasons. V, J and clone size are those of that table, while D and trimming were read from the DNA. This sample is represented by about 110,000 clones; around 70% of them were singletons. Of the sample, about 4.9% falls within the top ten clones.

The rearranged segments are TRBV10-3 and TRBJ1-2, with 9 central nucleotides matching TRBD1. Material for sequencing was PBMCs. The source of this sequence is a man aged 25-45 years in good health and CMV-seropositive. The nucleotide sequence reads TGTGCCATCAGACCGGGACAGGGAGTCTATGGCTACACCTTC. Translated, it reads CAIRPGQGVYGYTF.